The 22 T cell receptor beta chains in this list originate from one sample, sequenced in a study of shared clonotypes between healthy human individuals. The repertoire was sequenced with immunoSEQ multiplex PCR; TCRdb's copy has only in-frame clones and lacks some. The sample carries about 530,000 clones, 75% to 80% recorded once. The sequencing input was PBMCs. Receptors originate from a woman aged 35 to 49 in good health. Some clones in this sample may be carry-over from other donors' samples.

The J gene is TRBJ2-7, the V gene TRBV7-3, with 10 bases fitting TRBD2. Germline CDR1 SGHTA, CDR2 FQGTGA. The CDR3 is 15 amino acids. V trimming: 0 bases; J trimming: 2 bases; junction bases outside the gene matches: 1. The CDR3 region has the DNA TGTGCCAGCAGCTTAACAGCGGGAGGGACCTACGAGCAGTACTTC. Translated, it gives CASSLTAGGTYEQYF.

The J gene is TRBJ2-5, the V gene TRBV9; perhaps TRBD2 as D (6 bases). Trimming removed 4 bases from V and 0 bases from J, with 16 bases in between. The CDR3 is 16 amino acids. CDR1 SGDLS and CDR2 YYNGEE come from the germline V gene. This chain's CDR3 is CASSLGISGYQETQYF. The CDR3 nucleotides read TGTGCCAGCAGCCTCGGTATTAGCGGATACCAAGAGACCCAGTACTTC.

This chain uses TRBV21-1 with TRBJ2-7; the DNA was not used to check the table's D call, TRBD1. TRBV21-1 is listed as a pseudogene. The CDR3 runs to 15 residues. CDR3 DNA: TGTGCCAGCAGCAAAACCCCGACATTATCCTACGAGCAGTACTTC. This encodes CASSKTPTLSYEQYF.

The CDR3 region is CASSKTSGSATGELFF. The CDR3 DNA reads TGTGCCAGCAGCAAGACTAGCGGGAGTGCCACCGGGGAGCTGTTTTTT. The V call is TRBV9, the J call TRBJ2-2, with 12 bases that match TRBD2. The ends lost 4 bases at V and 4 bases at J; junction bases unmatched: 5. This CDR3 spans 16 amino acids. Germline assignment: CDR1 SGDLS and CDR2 YYNGEE.

The chain recombines TRBV2 with TRBJ1-5; 9 bases are shared with TRBD1. This CDR3 contains 14 residues. With 11 bases clipped from V and 4 bases from J, the junction kept 9 bases outside the gene matches. Germline assignment: CDR1 SNHLY and CDR2 FYNNEI. In nucleotides, the CDR3 is TGTGCCGGGACACGGGACAGGGTGAATCAGCCCCAGCATTTT. This sequence encodes CAGTRDRVNQPQHF.

This chain joins TRBV19 and TRBJ2-2, with TRBD1 matching over 9 bases. CDR3 size: 18 residues. V trimming: 5 bases; J trimming: 4 bases; junction bases outside the gene matches: 14. Germline V gene lookup returns CDR1 LNHDA and CDR2 SQIVND (reference sequence). The CDR3 coding sequence is TGTGCCAGTAGTTTGGCTAGGACAGGGGAACGGGGCACCGGGGAGCTGTTTTTT. This encodes CASSLARTGERGTGELFF. The full variable domain, its missing parts supplied by reference TRBV19 and TRBJ2-2, is DGGITQSPKYLFRKEGQNVTLSCEQNLNHDAMYWYRQDPGQGLRLIYYSQIVNDFQKGDIAEGYSVSREKKESFPLTVTSAQKNPTAFYLCASSLARTGERGTGELFFGEGSRLTVL.

This chain uses TRBV2 with TRBJ2-1; 10 nucleotides line up with TRBD2. This CDR3 has 15 residues. The germline CDR1 and CDR2 sequences are SNHLY and FYNNEI. With 3 bases clipped from V and 8 bases from J, the junction kept 7 bases outside the gene matches. The CDR3 here is CASSDGLAGVYEQFF. In DNA form, the CDR3 reads TGTGCCAGCAGTGACGGGCTAGCGGGAGTCTATGAGCAGTTCTTC.

This chain connects TRBV10-3 to TRBJ2-5; D tentatively reads TRBD1 or TRBD2 (5 bases each). Germline CDR1 ENHRY, CDR2 SYGVKD. The CDR3 covers 14 residues. The ends were cut back, 6 bases at V and 1 base at J, with 12 bases in the middle. CDR3 sequence: CAIRGDVRQETQYF. DNA of the CDR3: TGTGCCATCAGGGGGGACGTACGCCAAGAGACCCAGTACTTC.

Concerning this clone: Sequence at one end of the junction differs from germline and may be a read error. Additional DNA sequences in this sample encode the identical CDR3. This chain links TRBV9 with TRBJ2-7; D is uncertain. This CDR3 has 13 residues. Germline loops: CDR1 SGDLS, CDR2 YYNGEE. DNA for the CDR3: TGCGCCAGCAGCGTAGGGCTATCTGGCGAGCAGTACTTC. This sequence encodes CASSVGLSGEQYF.

The chain employs TRBV19 and TRBJ2-1; no definite D call. The CDR3 spans 13 residues. From germline, CDR1 is LNHDA and CDR2 SQIVND (reference sequence). The V end was cut by 1 base, the J end by 6 bases, with 7 bases between. CDR3 amino acids: CASSIGRINEQFF. Written as DNA, the CDR3 is TGTGCCAGTAGTATAGGACGCATCAATGAGCAGTTCTTC. The variable domain in full, completed from reference TRBV19 and TRBJ2-1, reads DGGITQSPKYLFRKEGQNVTLSCEQNLNHDAMYWYRQDPGQGLRLIYYSQIVNDFQKGDIAEGYSVSREKKESFPLTVTSAQKNPTAFYLCASSIGRINEQFFGPGTRLTVL.

The V gene is TRBV9, the J gene TRBJ1-1; 8 positions agree with TRBD1. After removal of 2 bases from V and 1 base from J, the junction contained 1 base not matched to a gene. CDR3 size: 14 residues. Germline V gives CDR1 SGDLS, CDR2 YYNGEE. In nucleotides, the CDR3 is TGTGCCAGCAGCGTCGGGACAGGGAACACTGAAGCTTTCTTT. It encodes CASSVGTGNTEAFF.

This clone turned up a few times. The same CDR3 also results from other DNA sequences found in this sample. The rearrangement links TRBV29-1 to TRBJ1-1; D ambiguous. The length of the CDR3 is 13 residues. From germline, CDR1 is SQVTM and CDR2 ANQGSEA. V gave up 4 bases and J gave up 0 bases, with 9 bases separating them. The CDR3 DNA sequence: TGCAGCGTTGCGGGCAGATTGAACACTGAAGCTTTCTTT. It encodes CSVAGRLNTEAFF.

In this sample, this clone turned up a few times. The chain joins TRBV6-1 to TRBJ2-2; 8 bases match TRBD1. The CDR3 spans 14 residues. Trimming cost V 2 bases and J 4 bases; bases outside gene matches: 0. CDR1 is MNHNS, CDR2 SASEGT, per germline. The CDR3 sequence is CASSEQGATGELFF. In nucleotides, the CDR3 is TGTGCCAGCAGTGAACAGGGGGCCACCGGGGAGCTGTTTTTT.

On this clone itself: One end of the junction is discordant with germline, which a read error may explain. The CDR3 DNA reads TGTGCCAGCAGCCAGGCAGGGAGGGAAGGATCTGGGGTCAACGTCCTGACTTTC. It is translated as CASSQAGREGSGVNVLTF. This chain links TRBV28 with TRBJ2-6; TRBD2 matches at 7 bases. Germline V CDR1 and CDR2: MDHEN, SYDVKM. The CDR3 spans 18 residues.

V is TRBV7-2 and J is TRBJ2-7; TRBD2 aligns across 12 bases. The V and J ends lost 2 bases and 4 bases, in that order; junction bases with no gene match: 0. The CDR3 spans 14 residues. The V gene's germline CDR1 is SGHTA and CDR2 FQGNSA. CDR3 nucleotide sequence: TGTGCCAGCAGCTTACTAGCGGGAGGGTACGAGCAGTACTTC. This encodes CASSLLAGGYEQYF. The full variable domain, its missing parts supplied by reference TRBV7-2 and TRBJ2-7, is GAGVSQSPSNKVTEKGKDVELRCDPISGHTALYWYRQSLGQGLEFLIYFQGNSAPDKSGLPSDRFSAERTGGSVSTLTIQRTQQEDSAVYLCASSLLAGGYEQYFGPGTRLTVT.

The genes are TRBV6-1 and TRBJ2-7; D may be TRBD1 (5 bases). Germline lookup yields CDR1 MNHNS and CDR2 SASEGT. The CDR3 runs to 12 residues. The V end lost 7 bases, the J end lost 1 base, and 8 bases lay between the germline ends. CDR3 DNA sequence: TGTGCCAGCACGGACAATTCCTACGAGCAGTACTTC. This gives the protein CASTDNSYEQYF.

This sequence joins TRBV19 and TRBJ2-5; TRBD2 agrees at 13 bases. Germline loops: CDR1 LNHDA, CDR2 SQIVND (reference sequence). The ends lost 5 bases at V and 4 bases at J; junction bases unmatched: 10. CDR3 size: 17 residues. The DNA for the CDR3 is TGTGCCAGTAGTTCCTATCTCCGACTAGCGGGAGGAGAGACCCAGTACTTC. This translates into CASSSYLRLAGGETQYF.

This clone occurred a few times. The chain is built from TRBV10-2 and TRBJ2-7; D is unclear. V was clipped by 4 bases and J by 0 bases, with 4 bases between them. The CDR3 has 12 residues. CDR1 is WSHSY and CDR2 is SAAADI in the germline V gene. The CDR3: CASSASSYEQYF. The CDR3 nucleotides are TGCGCCAGCAGTGCCTCCTCCTACGAGCAGTACTTC.

This clone came up once. This chain connects TRBV7-9 to TRBJ2-7, with 7 bases fitting TRBD1. After removal of 5 bases from V and 0 bases from J, the junction contained 10 bases not matched to a gene. The CDR3 is 16 amino acids. Looked up from germline, CDR1 is SEHNR and CDR2 is FQNEAQ (reference sequence). The chain's CDR3 is CASSKQGGTTSYEQYF. DNA of the CDR3: TGTGCCAGCAGCAAACAAGGGGGCACGACCTCCTACGAGCAGTACTTC.

This clone was seen a handful of times. V usage is TRBV9 and J usage is TRBJ1-2; 8 nucleotides align to TRBD1. Germline CDR1 and CDR2: SGDLS and YYNGEE. The V segment lost 3 bases and the J segment 6 bases; nucleotides outside the gene matches: 10. The CDR3 is 15 residues long. CDR3 sequence: CASSGGQDVLHGYTF. The CDR3 DNA sequence: TGTGCCAGCAGCGGGGGACAGGATGTTTTGCATGGCTACACCTTC.

V gene TRBV7-8 combines with J gene TRBJ1-4, with D hard to call. Germline CDR1 and CDR2: SGHVS and FQNEAQ. V shed 3 bases and J shed 2 bases, with 7 bases lying between them. The CDR3 totals 14 residues. CDR3 residues: CASSLAGTNEKLFF. CDR3 nucleotide sequence: TGTGCCAGCAGCTTGGCTGGGACTAATGAAAAACTGTTTTTT. The full variable domain, with the rest looked up from reference TRBV7-8 and TRBJ1-4, is GAGVSQSPRYKVAKRGQDVALRCDPISGHVSLFWYQQALGQGPEFLTYFQNEAQLDKSGLPSDRFFAERPEGSVSTLKIQRTQQEDSAVYLCASSLAGTNEKLFFGSGTQLSVL.

The chain has TRBV11-2 and TRBJ2-1, with D possibly being TRBD1 or TRBD2 (5 bases each). V was clipped by 8 bases and J by 2 bases, with 16 bases between them. The CDR3 has 15 amino acids. Germline values: CDR1 SGHAT, CDR2 FQNNGV. CDR3 protein: CASSRDLPTYNEQFF. CDR3 nucleotide sequence: TGTGCCAGCTCCCGGGACCTACCTACCTACAATGAGCAGTTCTTC. Filled out from reference TRBV11-2 and TRBJ2-1, the complete variable domain reads EAGVAQSPRYKIIEKRQSVAFWCNPISGHATLYWYQQILGQGPKLLIQFQNNGVVDDSQLPKDRFSAERLKGVDSTLKIQPAKLEDSAVYLCASSRDLPTYNEQFFGPGTRLTVL.